The clone carrying this T cell receptor beta chain was counted ten times or more. What it recognizes is unknown. Germline V gives CDR1 LGHDT, CDR2 YNNKEL (reference sequence). The CDR3 is made up of 13 amino acids. V was shortened by 3 bases and J by 3 bases, with 9 bases between the two germline ends. The data were obtained in a study of T cells after yellow fever vaccination. Study-wide results and limits: Reappearance after the booster was observed for most primary-vaccination clones (96% CD4, just over 85% CD8).

TCRdb recomputed calls from the 5' RACE reads with MiXCR, one row per CDR3 protein. The sample has about 210,000 distinct CDR3 sequences, under 3.5% seen once. The J gene is TRBJ2-7, the V gene TRBV3-1; no firm D call. The receptor comes from a man in his late teens or twenties who received the YFV17D yellow fever vaccine. Sequenced here: CD4+ T cells sorted from PBMCs, sampled 10 days after the yellow fever booster vaccination. CDR3 region: CASSQGSVYEQYF. As DNA, the CDR3 is TGTGCCAGCAGCCAGGGCAGTGTCTACGAGCAGTACTTC.